This T cell receptor beta chain was recovered during a study of cytomegalovirus exposure and HLA in healthy donors. Though nominally healthy at sampling, donors likely had unrecorded immune exposures. This clone was counted a single time. The DNA is left out, because the CDR3 cannot be placed on it with certainty; the CDR3 is given as TCRdb lists it. Germline lookup yields CDR1 GTSNPN and CDR2 SVGIG (reference sequence). The CDR3 length equals 12 residues, ends included. PCR primers comprised 60 Vbeta and 13 Jbeta primers. Clones were sequenced by immunoSEQ multiplex PCR, and TCRdb holds only the in-frame ones, with some missing. This table holds 150,000 to 200,000 clones, approximately 78% found once.

The genes are TRBV30 and TRBJ2-7; the table's D call, TRBD1, was not checked against the DNA. Sequenced input: PBMCs. This clonotype was obtained from a woman aged 18 to 35 in good health and CMV-seronegative. CDR3 sequence reads: CAWGKGTGGAYF.